This T cell receptor (beta chain) was sequenced for a study of T cell clonality in common variable immunodeficiency. Using immunoSEQ multiplex PCR, the repertoire was profiled, and TCRdb retains in-frame clones only, with some absent. The data show over 20,000 clones, with none appearing a single time. Ten or more counts support this clone. Its antigen is unidentified. Overall study results and limits: Fewer deletions and N-nucleotide insertions were reportedly seen in common variable immunodeficiency TCR beta sequences.

Source material: peripheral blood mononuclear cells. The sequence was obtained from a human donor with common variable immunodeficiency.

The CDR3 loop reads CASSQLPGQSNSPLHF. Partial CDR3 DNA: TGTGCCAGCAGCCAACTTCCGGGACAGTCTAATTCACCC. The genes are TRBV3-1 (or the pseudogene TRBV3-2) and TRBJ1-6; 7 bases line up with TRBD1. The read is 3 residues too short to cover the CDR3 end, so that end is filled in from the germline J gene. Unmatched junction bases numbered 7, after V lost 2 bases and J lost 6 bases. The CDR3 consists of 16 residues. The V gene's germline CDR1 is LGHDT and CDR2 YNNKEL (reference sequence).